These 8 T cell receptor beta chains came from one sample sequenced in a study of PD-1 blockade in classical Hodgkin lymphoma. Assay: immunoSEQ multiplex PCR; the TCRdb copy retains only in-frame clones and omits some. The sample includes about 86,000 clones, 89% of them seen just once. No patient escaped relapse after autologous stem cell transplantation, and brentuximab vedotin exposure varied. The sample consisted of peripheral blood mononuclear cells (PBMCs), taken before the second cycle of nivolumab. The receptors were sampled from a human donor with classical Hodgkin lymphoma.

This sequence joins TRBV6-7 and TRBJ2-5; the D is unclear. TRBV6-7 counts as an open reading frame of uncertain function. CDR3 length equals 15 residues. The V end was cut by 6 bases, the J end by 2 bases, with 16 bases between. The CDR3, as DNA: TGTGCCAGCAGCGTTATTACCAACTTTCAAGAGACCCAGTACTTC. It translates to CASSVITNFQETQYF.

The chain joins TRBV7-2 to TRBJ1-5; D perhaps matches TRBD1 (5 bases). The CDR3 spans 18 residues. With 1 base removed from V and 5 bases from J, the gap between germline ends came to 21 bases. CDR1 is SGHTA, CDR2 FQGNSA, per germline. CDR3 bases: TGTGCCAGCAGCTTAGATTTGGCGGCATGGAGGGGTTATCAGCCCCAGCATTTT. This encodes CASSLDLAAWRGYQPQHF.

J is TRBJ1-1 and V is TRBV9, with 8 bases lining up with TRBD1. The CDR3 spans 15 residues. V shed 4 bases and J 5 bases; nucleotides not matched to a gene: 10. Germline loops: CDR1 SGDLS, CDR2 YYNGEE. The CDR3 loop is CASSSWTGWDTEAFF. The CDR3, as DNA: TGTGCCAGCAGCTCTTGGACAGGGTGGGATACTGAAGCTTTCTTT.

The chain combines TRBV9 with TRBJ2-2, with D unclear. From germline, CDR1 is SGDLS and CDR2 YYNGEE. Trimming cost V 0 bases and J 7 bases, with 4 bases left between them. The CDR3 loop spans 12 amino acids. CDR3 region: CASSVGNGELFF. CDR3 DNA: TGTGCCAGCAGCGTAGGAAACGGGGAGCTGTTTTTT.

Turning to this clone: This sample also contains other DNA sequences that code for the same CDR3. This rearrangement joins TRBV7-6 to TRBJ1-1; D ambiguous. The germline CDR1 and CDR2 sequences are SGHVS and FNYEAQ. Between the trimmed V and J ends, which lost 1 base and 4 bases, there was a span of 7 bases. CDR3 length: 13 amino acids. The DNA of the CDR3 is TGTGCCAGCAGCTTAGGAGGAGGCACTGAAGCTTTCTTT. This encodes CASSLGGGTEAFF.

V is TRBV29-1 and J is TRBJ2-7, with 7 bases aligning to TRBD2. Germline values: CDR1 SQVTM, CDR2 ANQGSEA. The CDR3 covers 11 residues. This CDR3 is CSGGDSYEQYF. The CDR3 nucleotides are TGCAGTGGGGGGGACTCCTACGAGCAGTACTTC.

The sample holds one count of this clone. The rearrangement uses TRBV28 and TRBJ2-7; TRBD1 might be the D (6 bases). Per germline, CDR1 MDHEN and CDR2 SYDVKM. V was clipped by 3 bases and J by 1 base, with 10 bases between them. CDR3 length equals 14 residues. The CDR3 DNA is TGTGCCAGCAGTTTTCCGGGACAATCCTACGAGCAGTACTTC. Translation: CASSFPGQSYEQYF.

The V call is TRBV10-3, the J call TRBJ2-7; 7 bases fit TRBD2. Per the germline V gene, CDR1 is ENHRY and CDR2 is SYGVKD. The CDR3 contains 15 residues. Trimming took 3 bases from V and 0 from J; bases not matched to a gene: 5. The CDR3 here is CAISEEGGSSYEQYF. The CDR3 nucleotides read TGTGCCATCAGTGAAGAGGGCGGGAGCTCCTACGAGCAGTACTTC.